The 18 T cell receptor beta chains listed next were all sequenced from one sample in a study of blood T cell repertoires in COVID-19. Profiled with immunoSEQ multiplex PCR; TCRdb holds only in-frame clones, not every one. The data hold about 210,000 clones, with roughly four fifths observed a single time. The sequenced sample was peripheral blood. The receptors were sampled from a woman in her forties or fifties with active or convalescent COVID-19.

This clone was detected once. CDR3 DNA sequence: TGTGCCAGCATAGCGTTGGGTTCCGGCACTGAAGCTTTCTTT. Amino acids: CASIALGSGTEAFF. The chain employs TRBV2 and TRBJ1-1; D gene uncertain. The V and J ends lost 7 bases and 4 bases respectively, with 16 bases between them. The CDR3 totals 14 residues. CDR1 and CDR2 from the germline V gene are SNHLY and FYNNEI.

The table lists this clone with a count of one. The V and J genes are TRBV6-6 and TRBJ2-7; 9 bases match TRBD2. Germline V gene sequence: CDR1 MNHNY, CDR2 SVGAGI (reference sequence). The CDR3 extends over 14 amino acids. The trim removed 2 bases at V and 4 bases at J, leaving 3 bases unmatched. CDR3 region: CASSYGTSSYEQYF. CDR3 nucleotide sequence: TGTGCCAGCAGTTACGGGACTAGCTCTTACGAGCAGTACTTC.

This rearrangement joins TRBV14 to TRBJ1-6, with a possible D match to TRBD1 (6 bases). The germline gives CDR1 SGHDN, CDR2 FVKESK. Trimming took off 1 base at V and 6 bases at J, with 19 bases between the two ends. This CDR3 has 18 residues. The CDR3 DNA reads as TGTGCCAGCAGCCAAGCTCCAGGGCCGGCAGGGGCTAATTCACCCCTCCACTTT. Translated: CASSQAPGPAGANSPLHF.

The CDR3, as DNA: TGTGCCAGCAGCCCCGGGAGTAGCTCCTACAATGAGCAGTTCTTC. Residues: CASSPGSSSYNEQFF. The V call is TRBV9, the J call TRBJ2-1; perhaps TRBD2 as D (6 bases). Germline assignment: CDR1 SGDLS and CDR2 YYNGEE. Trimming removed 4 bases from V and 0 bases from J, with 11 bases in between. This CDR3 spans 15 amino acids.

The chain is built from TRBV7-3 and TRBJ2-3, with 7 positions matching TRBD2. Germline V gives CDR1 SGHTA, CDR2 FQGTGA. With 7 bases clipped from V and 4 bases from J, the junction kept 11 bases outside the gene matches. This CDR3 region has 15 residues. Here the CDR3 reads CASIQRTRAADTQYF. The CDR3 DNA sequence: TGTGCCAGCATCCAACGGACTAGGGCCGCAGATACGCAGTATTTT.

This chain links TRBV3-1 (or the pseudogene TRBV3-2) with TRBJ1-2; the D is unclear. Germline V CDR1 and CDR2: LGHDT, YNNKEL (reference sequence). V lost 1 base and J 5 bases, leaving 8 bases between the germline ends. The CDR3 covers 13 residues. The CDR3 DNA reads TGTGCCAGCAGCCAAGTTACCGGGTATGGCTACACCTTC. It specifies CASSQVTGYGYTF.

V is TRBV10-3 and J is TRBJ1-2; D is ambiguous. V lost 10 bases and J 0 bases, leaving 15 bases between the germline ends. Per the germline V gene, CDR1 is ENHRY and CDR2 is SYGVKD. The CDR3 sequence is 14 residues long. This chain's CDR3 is CATTPSGTNYGYTF. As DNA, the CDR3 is TGTGCCACCACCCCGTCAGGTACTAACTATGGCTACACCTTC.

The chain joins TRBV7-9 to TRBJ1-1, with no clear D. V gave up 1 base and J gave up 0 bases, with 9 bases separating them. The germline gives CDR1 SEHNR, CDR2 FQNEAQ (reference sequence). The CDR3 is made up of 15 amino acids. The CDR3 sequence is CASSLVSGMNTEAFF. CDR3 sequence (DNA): TGTGCCAGCAGCTTAGTCTCCGGGATGAACACTGAAGCTTTCTTT.

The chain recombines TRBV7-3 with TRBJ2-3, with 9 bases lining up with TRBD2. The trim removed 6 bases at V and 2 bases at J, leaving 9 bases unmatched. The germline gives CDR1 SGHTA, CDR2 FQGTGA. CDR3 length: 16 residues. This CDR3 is CASSRSGSSPTDTQYF. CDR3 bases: TGTGCCAGCAGTCGTAGCGGGAGTTCCCCCACAGATACGCAGTATTTT.

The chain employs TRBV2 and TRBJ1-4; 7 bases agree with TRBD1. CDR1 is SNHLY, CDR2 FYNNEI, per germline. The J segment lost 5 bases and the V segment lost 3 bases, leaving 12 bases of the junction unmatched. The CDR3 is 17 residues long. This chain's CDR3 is CASSEVRDPRGNEKLFF. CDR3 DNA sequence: TGTGCCAGCAGTGAGGTTAGAGATCCCAGGGGGAATGAAAAACTGTTTTTT.

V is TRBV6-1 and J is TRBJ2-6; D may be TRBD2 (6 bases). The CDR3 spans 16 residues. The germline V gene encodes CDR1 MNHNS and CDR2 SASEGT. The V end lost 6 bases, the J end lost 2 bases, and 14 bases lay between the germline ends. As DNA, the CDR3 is TGTGCCAGCAGGGAAACCGGGGGAGCTGGGGCCAACGTCCTGACTTTC. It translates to CASRETGGAGANVLTF.

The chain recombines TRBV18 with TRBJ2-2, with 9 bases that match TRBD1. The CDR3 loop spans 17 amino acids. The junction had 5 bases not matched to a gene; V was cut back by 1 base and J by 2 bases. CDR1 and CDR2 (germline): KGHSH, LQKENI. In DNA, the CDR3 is TGTGCCAGCTCACCACGGTCGGGACAGGGTAACACCGGGGAGCTGTTTTTT. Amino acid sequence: CASSPRSGQGNTGELFF.

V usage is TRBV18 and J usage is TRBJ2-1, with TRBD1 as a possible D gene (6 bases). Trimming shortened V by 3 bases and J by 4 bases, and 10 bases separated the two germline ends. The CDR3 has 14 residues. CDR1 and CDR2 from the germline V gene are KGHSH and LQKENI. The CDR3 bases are TGTGCCAGCTCACCCGTGGACAGTTACAATGAGCAGTTCTTC. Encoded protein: CASSPVDSYNEQFF.

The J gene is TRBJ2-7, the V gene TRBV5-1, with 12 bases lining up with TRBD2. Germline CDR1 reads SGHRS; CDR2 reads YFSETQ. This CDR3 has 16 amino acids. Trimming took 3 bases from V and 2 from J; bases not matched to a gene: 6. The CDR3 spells CASSYGLAGTPYEQYV. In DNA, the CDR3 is TGCGCCAGCAGCTACGGACTAGCGGGGACCCCCTACGAGCAGTACGTC.

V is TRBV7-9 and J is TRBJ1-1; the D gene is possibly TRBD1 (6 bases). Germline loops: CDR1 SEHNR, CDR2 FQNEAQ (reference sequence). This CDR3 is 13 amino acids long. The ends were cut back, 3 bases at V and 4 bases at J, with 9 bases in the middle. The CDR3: CASSLDSFTEAFF. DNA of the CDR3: TGTGCCAGCAGCTTGGACAGTTTCACTGAAGCTTTCTTT.

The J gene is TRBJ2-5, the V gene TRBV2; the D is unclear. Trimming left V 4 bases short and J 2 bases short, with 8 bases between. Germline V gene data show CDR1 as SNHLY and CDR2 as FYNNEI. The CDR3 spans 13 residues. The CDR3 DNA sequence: TGTGCCAGCAGTGGGCAGAAACAAGAGACCCAGTACTTC. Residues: CASSGQKQETQYF. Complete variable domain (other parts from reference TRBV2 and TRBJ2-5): EPEVTQTPSHQVTQMGQEVILRCVPISNHLYFYWYRQILGQKVEFLVSFYNNEISEKSEIFDDQFSVERPDGSNFTLKIRSTKLEDSAMYFCASSGQKQETQYFGPGTRLLVL.

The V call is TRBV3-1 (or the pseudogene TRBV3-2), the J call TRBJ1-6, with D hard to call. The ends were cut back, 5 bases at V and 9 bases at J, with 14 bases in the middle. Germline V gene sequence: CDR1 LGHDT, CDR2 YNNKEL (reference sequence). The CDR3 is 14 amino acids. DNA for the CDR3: TGTGCCAGCAGCTCTAGCGGCAGTAGTTCACCCCTCCACTTT. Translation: CASSSSGSSSPLHF.

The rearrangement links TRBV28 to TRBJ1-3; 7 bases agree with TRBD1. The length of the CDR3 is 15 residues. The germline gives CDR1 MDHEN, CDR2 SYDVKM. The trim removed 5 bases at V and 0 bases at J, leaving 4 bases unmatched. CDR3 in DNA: TGTGCCAGCAGTCTGGGGACAGCCTCTGGAAACACCATATATTTT. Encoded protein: CASSLGTASGNTIYF.